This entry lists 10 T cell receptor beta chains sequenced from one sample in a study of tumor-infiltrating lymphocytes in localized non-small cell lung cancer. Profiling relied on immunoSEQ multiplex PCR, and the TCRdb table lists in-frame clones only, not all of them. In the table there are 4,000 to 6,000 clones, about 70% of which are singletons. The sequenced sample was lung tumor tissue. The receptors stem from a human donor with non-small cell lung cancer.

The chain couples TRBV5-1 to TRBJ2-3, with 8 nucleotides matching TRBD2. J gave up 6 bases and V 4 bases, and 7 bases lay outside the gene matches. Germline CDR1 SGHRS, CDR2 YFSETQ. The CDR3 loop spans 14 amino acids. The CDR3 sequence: CASSLSGGGDTQYF. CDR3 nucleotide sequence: TGCGCCAGCAGCCTGAGCGGGGGAGGGGATACGCAGTATTTT. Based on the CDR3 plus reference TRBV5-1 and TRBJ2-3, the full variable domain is KAGVTQTPRYLIKTRGQQVTLSCSPISGHRSVSWYQQTPGQGLQFLFEYFSETQRNKGNFPGRFSGRQFSNSRSEMNVSTLELGDSALYLCASSLSGGGDTQYFGPGTRLTVL.

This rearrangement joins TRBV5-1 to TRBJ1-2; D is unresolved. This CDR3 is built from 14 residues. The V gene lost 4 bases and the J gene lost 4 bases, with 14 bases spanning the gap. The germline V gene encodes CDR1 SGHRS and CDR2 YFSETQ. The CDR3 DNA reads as TGCGCCAGCAGCCTAGAAGACGGTCTCTATGGCTACACCTTC. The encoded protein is CASSLEDGLYGYTF.

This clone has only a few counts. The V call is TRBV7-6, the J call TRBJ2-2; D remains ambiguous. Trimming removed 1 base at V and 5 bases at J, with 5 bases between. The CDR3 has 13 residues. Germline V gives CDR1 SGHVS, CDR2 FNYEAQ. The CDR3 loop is CASSLVETGELFF. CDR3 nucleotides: TGTGCCAGCAGCTTAGTGGAAACCGGGGAGCTGTTTTTT.

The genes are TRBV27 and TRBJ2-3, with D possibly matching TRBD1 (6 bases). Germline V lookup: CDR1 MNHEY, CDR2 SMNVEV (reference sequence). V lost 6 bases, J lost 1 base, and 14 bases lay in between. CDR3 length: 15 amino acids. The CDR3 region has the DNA TGTGCCAGCAGCTCGATAGGGGGTGGCACAGATACGCAGTATTTT. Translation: CASSSIGGGTDTQYF.

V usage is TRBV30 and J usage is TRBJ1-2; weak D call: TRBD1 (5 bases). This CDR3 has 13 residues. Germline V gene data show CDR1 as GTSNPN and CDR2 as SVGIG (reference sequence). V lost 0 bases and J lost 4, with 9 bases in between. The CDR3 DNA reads TGTGCCTGGAGTGTTTGGGGGACCTATGGCTACACCTTC. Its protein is CAWSVWGTYGYTF.

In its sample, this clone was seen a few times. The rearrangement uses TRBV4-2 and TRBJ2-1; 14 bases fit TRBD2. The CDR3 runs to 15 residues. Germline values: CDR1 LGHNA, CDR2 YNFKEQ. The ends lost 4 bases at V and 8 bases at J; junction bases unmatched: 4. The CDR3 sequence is CASSPTSGGDYEQFF. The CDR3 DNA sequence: TGTGCCAGCAGCCCGACTAGCGGGGGGGATTATGAGCAGTTCTTC.

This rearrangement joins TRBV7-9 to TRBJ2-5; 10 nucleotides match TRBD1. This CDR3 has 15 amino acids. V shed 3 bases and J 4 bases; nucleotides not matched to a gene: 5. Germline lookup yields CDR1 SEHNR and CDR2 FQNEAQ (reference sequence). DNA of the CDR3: TGTGCCAGCAGCTTTAGTCGGACAGGGGGAGAGACCCAGTACTTC. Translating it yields CASSFSRTGGETQYF.

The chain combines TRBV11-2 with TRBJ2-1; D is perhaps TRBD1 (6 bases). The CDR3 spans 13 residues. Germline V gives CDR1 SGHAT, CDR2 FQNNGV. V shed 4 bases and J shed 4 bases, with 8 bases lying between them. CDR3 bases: TGTGCCAGCAGCTGGACAGCGTACAATGAGCAGTTCTTC. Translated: CASSWTAYNEQFF.

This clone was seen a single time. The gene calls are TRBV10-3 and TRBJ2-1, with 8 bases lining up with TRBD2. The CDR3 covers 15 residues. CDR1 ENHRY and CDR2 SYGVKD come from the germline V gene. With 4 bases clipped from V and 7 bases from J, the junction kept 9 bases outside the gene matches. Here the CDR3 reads CAISGVAGGGNEQFF. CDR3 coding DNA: TGTGCCATCAGTGGGGTGGCGGGGGGAGGGAATGAGCAGTTCTTC.

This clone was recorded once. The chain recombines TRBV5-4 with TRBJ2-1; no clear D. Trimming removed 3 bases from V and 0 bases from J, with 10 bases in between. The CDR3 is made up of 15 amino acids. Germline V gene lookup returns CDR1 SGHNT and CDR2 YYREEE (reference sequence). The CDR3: CASSSDSSSYNEQFF. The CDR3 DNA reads TGTGCCAGCAGCTCAGACTCCAGCTCCTACAATGAGCAGTTCTTC.